This T cell receptor beta chain was retrieved from a study of cytomegalovirus exposure and HLA in healthy donors. Study information: In an earlier analysis, 90 million to 130 million unique TCR beta sequences were found from about 180 million T cells.

Overall study findings and caveats: A later analysis found common viral pathogens apparently linked to several of the most significant clusters. An ancestry cluster, one associated with Asian ancestry, reportedly showed fewer N-insertions than the approximately 700-donor mean in a later analysis. Donor immune exposure was known only as CMV serostatus.

Researchers ran the PCR with 60 Vbeta and 13 Jbeta primers. Repertoires were generated with immunoSEQ multiplex PCR, while TCRdb's copy carries only in-frame clones and drops some. The sample holds about 99,000 clones. Per germline, CDR1 MDHEN and CDR2 SYDVKM. Trimming cost V 6 bases and J 1 base; bases outside gene matches: 7. The CDR3 runs 15 residues. As regards this clone: Its antigen is unidentified.

The gene calls are TRBV28 and TRBJ1-2; 8 positions match TRBD1. The sequencing input was PBMCs. This clonotype originated in a man between 40 and 49 years old in good health and CMV-seronegative. The CDR3 sequence: CASRQQGVDNYGYTF. In nucleotides, the CDR3 is TGTGCCAGCAGACAACAGGGGGTGGATAACTATGGCTACACCTTC.